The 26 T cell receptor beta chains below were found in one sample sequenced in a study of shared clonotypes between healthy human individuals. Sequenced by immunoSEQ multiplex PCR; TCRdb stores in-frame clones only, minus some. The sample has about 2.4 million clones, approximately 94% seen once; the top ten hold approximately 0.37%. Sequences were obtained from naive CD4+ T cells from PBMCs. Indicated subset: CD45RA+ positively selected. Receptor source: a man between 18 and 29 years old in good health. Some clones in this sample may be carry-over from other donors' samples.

The CDR3 sequence: CASSAGSPSDGYTF. Written as DNA, the CDR3 is TGTGCCAGCAGCGCGGGCTCCCCGTCCGATGGCTACACCTTC. The chain uses TRBV6-5 and TRBJ1-2; D call uncertain. Germline V lookup: CDR1 MNHEY, CDR2 SVGAGI. With 6 bases removed from V and 6 bases from J, the gap between germline ends came to 17 bases. There are 14 residues in the CDR3.

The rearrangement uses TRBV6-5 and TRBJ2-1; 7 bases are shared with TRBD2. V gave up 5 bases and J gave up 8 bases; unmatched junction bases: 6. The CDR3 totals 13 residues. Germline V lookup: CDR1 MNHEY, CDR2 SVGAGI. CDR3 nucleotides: TGTGCCAGCAGTACCCAGGGAGGGGATGAGCAGTTCTTC. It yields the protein CASSTQGGDEQFF.

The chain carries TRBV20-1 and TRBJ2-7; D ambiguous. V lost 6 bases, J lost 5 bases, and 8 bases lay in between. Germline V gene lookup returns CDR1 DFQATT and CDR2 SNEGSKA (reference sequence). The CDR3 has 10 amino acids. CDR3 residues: CSALLDEQYF. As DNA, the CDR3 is TGCAGTGCCCTGCTAGACGAGCAGTACTTC.

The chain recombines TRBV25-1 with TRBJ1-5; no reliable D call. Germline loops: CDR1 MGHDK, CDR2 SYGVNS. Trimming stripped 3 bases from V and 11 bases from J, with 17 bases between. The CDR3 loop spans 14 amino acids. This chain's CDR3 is CASSDLGAGKAQHF. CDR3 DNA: TGTGCCAGCAGTGATTTGGGAGCGGGGAAAGCCCAGCATTTT.

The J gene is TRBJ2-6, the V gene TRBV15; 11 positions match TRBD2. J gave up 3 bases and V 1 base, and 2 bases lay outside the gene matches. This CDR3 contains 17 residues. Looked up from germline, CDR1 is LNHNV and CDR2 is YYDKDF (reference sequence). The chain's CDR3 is CATSRGLAGSGANVLTF. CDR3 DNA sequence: TGTGCCACCAGCAGAGGACTAGCGGGGAGTGGGGCCAACGTCCTGACTTTC.

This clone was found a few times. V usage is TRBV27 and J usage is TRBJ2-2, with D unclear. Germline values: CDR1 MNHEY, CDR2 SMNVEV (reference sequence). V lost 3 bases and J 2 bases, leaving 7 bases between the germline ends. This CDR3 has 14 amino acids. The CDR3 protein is CASSFQRNTGELFF. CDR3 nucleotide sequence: TGTGCCAGCAGTTTCCAGCGCAACACCGGGGAGCTGTTTTTT.

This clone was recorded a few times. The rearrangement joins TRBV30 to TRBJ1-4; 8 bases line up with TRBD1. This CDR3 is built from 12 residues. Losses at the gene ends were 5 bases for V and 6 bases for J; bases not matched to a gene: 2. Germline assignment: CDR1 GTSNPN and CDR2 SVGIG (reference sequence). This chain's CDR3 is CAWDRGDEKLFF. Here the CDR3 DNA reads TGTGCCTGGGACAGGGGAGATGAAAAACTGTTTTTT.

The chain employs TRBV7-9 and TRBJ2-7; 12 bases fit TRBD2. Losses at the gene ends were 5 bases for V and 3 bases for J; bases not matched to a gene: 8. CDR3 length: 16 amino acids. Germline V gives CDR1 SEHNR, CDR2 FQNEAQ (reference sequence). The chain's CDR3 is CASSLKTSGSIYEQYF. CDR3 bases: TGTGCCAGCAGCCTAAAGACTAGCGGGAGTATCTACGAGCAGTACTTC.

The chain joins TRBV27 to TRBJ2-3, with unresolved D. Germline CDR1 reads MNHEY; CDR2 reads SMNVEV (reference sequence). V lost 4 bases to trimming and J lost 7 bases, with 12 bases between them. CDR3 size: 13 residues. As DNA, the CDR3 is TGTGCCAGCAGTTCGTATGAGGCATATACGCAGTATTTT. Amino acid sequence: CASSSYEAYTQYF.

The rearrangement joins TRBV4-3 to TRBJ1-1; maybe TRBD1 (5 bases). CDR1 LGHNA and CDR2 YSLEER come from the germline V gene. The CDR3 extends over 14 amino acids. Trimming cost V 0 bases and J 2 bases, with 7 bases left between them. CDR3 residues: CASSQDTGNTEAFF. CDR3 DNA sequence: TGCGCCAGCAGCCAAGATACAGGCAACACTGAAGCTTTCTTT.

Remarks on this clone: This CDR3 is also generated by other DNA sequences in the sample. CDR3 in DNA: TGTGCCAGCAGCCCGTCGGGGACCTACGAGCAGTACTTC. This gives the protein CASSPSGTYEQYF. The chain recombines TRBV5-4 with TRBJ2-7; D might be TRBD2 (5 bases). Germline V gives CDR1 SGHNT, CDR2 YYREEE (reference sequence). The germline V and J ends were trimmed by 4 bases and 2 bases, with 10 bases remaining between them. The CDR3 extends over 13 amino acids.

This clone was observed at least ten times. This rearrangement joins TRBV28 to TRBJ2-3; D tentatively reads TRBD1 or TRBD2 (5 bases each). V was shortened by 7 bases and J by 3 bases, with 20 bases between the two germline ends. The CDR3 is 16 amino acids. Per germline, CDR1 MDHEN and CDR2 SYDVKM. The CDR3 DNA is TGTGCCAGCACCTTTTTCCGGGACGTAGGGACAGATACGCAGTATTTT. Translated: CASTFFRDVGTDTQYF.

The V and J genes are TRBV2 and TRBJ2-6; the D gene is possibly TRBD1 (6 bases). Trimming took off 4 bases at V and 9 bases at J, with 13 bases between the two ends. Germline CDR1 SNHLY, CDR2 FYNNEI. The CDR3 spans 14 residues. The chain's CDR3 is CASSVGRGGNVLTF. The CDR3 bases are TGTGCCAGCAGTGTAGGCAGGGGCGGCAACGTCCTGACTTTC.

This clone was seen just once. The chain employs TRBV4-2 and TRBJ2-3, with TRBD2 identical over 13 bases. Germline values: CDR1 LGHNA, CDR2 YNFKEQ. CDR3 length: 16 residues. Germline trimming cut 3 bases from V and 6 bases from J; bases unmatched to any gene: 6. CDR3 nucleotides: TGTGCCAGCAGCCAGAGGACTAGCGGGAGAGTGGATACGCAGTATTTT. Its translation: CASSQRTSGRVDTQYF.

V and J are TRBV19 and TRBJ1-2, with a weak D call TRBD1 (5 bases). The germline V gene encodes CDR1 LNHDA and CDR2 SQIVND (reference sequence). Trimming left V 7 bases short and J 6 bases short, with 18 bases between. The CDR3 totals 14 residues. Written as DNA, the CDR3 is TGTGCCAGTACCCCTCGGCAGGGTAGAGATGGCTACACCTTC. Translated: CASTPRQGRDGYTF.

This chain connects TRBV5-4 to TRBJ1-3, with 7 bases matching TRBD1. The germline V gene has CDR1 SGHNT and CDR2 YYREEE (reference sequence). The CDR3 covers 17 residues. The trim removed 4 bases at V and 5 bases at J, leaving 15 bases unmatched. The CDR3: CASSEGGGTEKRNTIYF. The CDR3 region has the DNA TGTGCCAGCAGCGAGGGGGGCGGGACAGAAAAAAGAAACACCATATATTTT.

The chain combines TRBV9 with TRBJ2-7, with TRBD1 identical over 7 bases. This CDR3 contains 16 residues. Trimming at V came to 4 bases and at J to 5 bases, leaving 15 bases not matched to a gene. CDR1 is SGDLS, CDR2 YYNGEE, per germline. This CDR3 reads CASSQIRGRDSHEQYF. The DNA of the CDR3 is TGTGCCAGCAGCCAGATAAGGGGGCGAGATTCCCACGAGCAGTACTTC.

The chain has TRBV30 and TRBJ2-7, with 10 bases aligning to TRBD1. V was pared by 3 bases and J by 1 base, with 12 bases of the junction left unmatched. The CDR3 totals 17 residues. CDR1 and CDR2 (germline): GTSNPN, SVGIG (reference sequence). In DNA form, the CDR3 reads TGTGCCTGGAGCCTCATCTCACGGACAGGGGGATCCTACGAGCAGTACTTC. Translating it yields CAWSLISRTGGSYEQYF.

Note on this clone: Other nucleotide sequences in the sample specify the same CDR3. CDR3 region: CASSLGRDYGYTF. The CDR3 DNA is TGTGCCAGCAGCTTAGGCCGGGACTATGGCTACACCTTC. V is TRBV11-2 and J is TRBJ1-2; no definite D call. The V end lost 1 base, the J end lost 3 bases, and 6 bases lay between the germline ends. The length of the CDR3 is 13 residues. Germline CDR1 is SGHAT and CDR2 is FQNNGV.

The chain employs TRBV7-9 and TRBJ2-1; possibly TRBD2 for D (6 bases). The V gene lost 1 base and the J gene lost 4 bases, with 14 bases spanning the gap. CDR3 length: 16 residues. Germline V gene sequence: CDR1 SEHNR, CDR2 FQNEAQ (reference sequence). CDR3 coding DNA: TGTGCCAGCAGCTTAGTGGCGGGGCTAGGTTACAATGAGCAGTTCTTC. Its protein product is CASSLVAGLGYNEQFF.

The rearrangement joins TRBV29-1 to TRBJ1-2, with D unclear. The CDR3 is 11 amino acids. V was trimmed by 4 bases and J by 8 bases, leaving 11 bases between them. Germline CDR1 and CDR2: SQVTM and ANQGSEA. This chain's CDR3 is CSVGAGGGYTF. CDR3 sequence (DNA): TGCAGCGTTGGAGCTGGCGGAGGCTACACCTTC.

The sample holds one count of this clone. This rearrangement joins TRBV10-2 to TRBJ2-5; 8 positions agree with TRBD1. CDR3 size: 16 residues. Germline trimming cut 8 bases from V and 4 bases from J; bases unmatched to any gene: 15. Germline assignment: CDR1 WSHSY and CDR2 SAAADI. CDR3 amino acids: CASLQGAFGSGETQYF. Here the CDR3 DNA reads TGCGCCAGCCTCCAGGGGGCATTCGGGTCGGGAGAGACCCAGTACTTC.

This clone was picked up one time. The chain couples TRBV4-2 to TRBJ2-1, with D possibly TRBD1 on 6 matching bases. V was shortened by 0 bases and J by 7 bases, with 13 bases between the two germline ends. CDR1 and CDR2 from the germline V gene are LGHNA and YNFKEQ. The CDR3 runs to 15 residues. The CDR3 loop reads CASSQDFQGRNEQFF. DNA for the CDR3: TGTGCCAGCAGCCAAGATTTCCAGGGGAGAAATGAGCAGTTCTTC.

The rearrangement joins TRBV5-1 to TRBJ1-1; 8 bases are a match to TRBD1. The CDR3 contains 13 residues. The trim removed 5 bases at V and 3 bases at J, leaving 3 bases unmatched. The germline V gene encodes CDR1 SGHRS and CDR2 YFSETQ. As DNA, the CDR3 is TGCGCCAGCAGAGAACAGGGGGACACTGAAGCTTTCTTT. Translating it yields CASREQGDTEAFF.

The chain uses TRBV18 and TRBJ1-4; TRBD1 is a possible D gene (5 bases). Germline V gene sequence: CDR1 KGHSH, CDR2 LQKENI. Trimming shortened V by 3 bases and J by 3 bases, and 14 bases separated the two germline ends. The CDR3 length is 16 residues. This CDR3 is CASSPSGTHSNEKLFF. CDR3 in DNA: TGTGCCAGCTCACCCTCCGGGACGCACTCTAATGAAAAACTGTTTTTT.

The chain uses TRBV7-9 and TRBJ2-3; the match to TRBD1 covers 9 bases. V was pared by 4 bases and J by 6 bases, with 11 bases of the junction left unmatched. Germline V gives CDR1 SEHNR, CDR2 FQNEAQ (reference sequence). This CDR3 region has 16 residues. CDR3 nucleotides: TGTGCCAGCAGCTCCCCGGGACAGGGTGTGTACGATACGCAGTATTTT. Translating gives CASSSPGQGVYDTQYF.